This entry is about one T cell receptor (beta chain). At one end, the junction sequence differs from germline, possibly due to a read error. Clones were read by immunoSEQ multiplex PCR, and TCRdb kept only the in-frame ones, dropping some. The sample records 85,000 to 120,000 clones, more than 80% being singletons. The record originates from a study of blood T cell repertoires in COVID-19. The CDR3 covers 15 residues. The V gene's germline CDR1 is SNHLY and CDR2 FYNNEI. The source material was peripheral blood. The sequence came from a woman in her fifties or sixties with acute or convalescent COVID-19. The chain recombines TRBV2 with TRBJ2-2; 10 bases line up with TRBD2. The CDR3: CARRAGGGDTGELFF. DNA of the CDR3: TGTGCCCGCAGAGCGGGAGGGGGGGACACCGGGGAGCTGTTTTTT.